The 22 T cell receptor beta chains below all came from one sample that was sequenced in a study of cytomegalovirus exposure and HLA in healthy donors. Primers included in the PCR were 60 Vbeta and 13 Jbeta primers. Clones were sequenced by immunoSEQ multiplex PCR, and TCRdb holds only the in-frame ones, with some missing. The sample lists 110,000 or so clones, around 75% occurring once. The sequencing sample was made of PBMCs. Source of these receptors: a man aged 25 to 40 in good health and CMV-seronegative.

The V call is TRBV30, the J call TRBJ1-1; D is perhaps TRBD1 (5 bases). V lost 3 bases and J lost 7, with 9 bases in between. CDR1 is GTSNPN, CDR2 SVGIG, per germline (reference sequence). This CDR3 has 11 residues. CDR3 amino acids: CAWRGTVEAFF. The CDR3 DNA is TGTGCCTGGAGGGGGACTGTTGAAGCTTTCTTT.

The chain joins TRBV30 to TRBJ1-5; 7 nucleotides line up with TRBD1. V lost 7 bases and J lost 6; bases outside the gene matches: 9. There are 13 residues in the CDR3. Germline CDR1 is GTSNPN and CDR2 is SVGIG (reference sequence). The CDR3 sequence is CASSTGSGQPQHF. The CDR3 nucleotides read TGTGCCTCGTCGACAGGGTCGGGTCAGCCCCAGCATTTT.

The rearrangement links TRBV9 to TRBJ1-4, with 9 bases identical to TRBD1. The V segment lost 3 bases and the J segment 8 bases; nucleotides outside the gene matches: 5. The CDR3 is 14 residues long. Germline CDR1 reads SGDLS; CDR2 reads YYNGEE. CDR3 in amino acids: CASSDLTGGEKLFF. CDR3 nucleotides: TGTGCCAGCAGCGACCTGACAGGGGGGGAAAAACTGTTTTTT.

This chain links TRBV4-2 with TRBJ1-2; TRBD1 matches at 10 bases. Looked up from germline, CDR1 is LGHNA and CDR2 is YNFKEQ. V gave up 1 base and J gave up 6 bases; unmatched junction bases: 5. The CDR3 spans 15 residues. The chain's CDR3 is CASSQGGQGWDGYTF. The CDR3 DNA sequence: TGTGCCAGCAGCCAAGGGGGACAGGGGTGGGATGGCTACACCTTC.

This chain uses TRBV7-9 with TRBJ2-4; no definite D call. Germline V CDR1 and CDR2: SEHNR, FQNEAQ (reference sequence). The CDR3 totals 14 residues. Trimming left V 5 bases short and J 0 bases short, with 8 bases between. CDR3 nucleotide sequence: TGTGCCAGCAGCCCCGTCCTAGCCAAAAACATTCAGTACTTC. Its translation is CASSPVLAKNIQYF. Using reference TRBV7-9 and TRBJ2-4 for the parts outside the CDR3, the full variable domain is DTGVSQNPRHKITKRGQNVTFRCDPISEHNRLYWYRQTLGQGPEFLTYFQNEAQLEKSRLLSDRFSAERPKGSFSTLEIQRTEQGDSAMYLCASSPVLAKNIQYFGAGTRLSVL.

This chain joins TRBV27 and TRBJ2-2; tentative D call: TRBD2 (5 bases). The CDR3 has 13 amino acids. The V end lost 8 bases, the J end lost 8 bases, and 15 bases lay between the germline ends. The V gene's germline CDR1 is MNHEY and CDR2 SMNVEV (reference sequence). CDR3 DNA sequence: TGTGCCAGCCGGACTGCCGCGTTGGGGGAGCTGTTTTTT. Its translation: CASRTAALGELFF.

The chain has TRBV18 and TRBJ2-7; 11 bases line up with TRBD2. With V trimmed by 5 bases and J by 6 bases, 6 bases remained unmatched. Germline V gene lookup returns CDR1 KGHSH and CDR2 LQKENI. The CDR3 is made up of 14 amino acids. The CDR3: CASSSKGLAVEQYF. For the CDR3, the DNA is TGTGCCAGCTCAAGCAAGGGACTAGCGGTCGAGCAGTACTTC.

The CDR3 here is CASSRTGMIEGYTF. The CDR3 region has the DNA TGTGCCAGCAGCCGGACAGGGATGATTGAGGGCTACACCTTC. The chain combines TRBV9 with TRBJ1-2; 8 bases agree with TRBD1. V was pared by 4 bases and J by 8 bases, with 10 bases of the junction left unmatched. CDR3 length: 14 amino acids. Germline lookup yields CDR1 SGDLS and CDR2 YYNGEE.

The chain uses TRBV7-2 and TRBJ1-2; D is possibly TRBD1 (6 bases). Between the trimmed V and J ends, which lost 5 bases and 2 bases, there was a span of 18 bases. This CDR3 has 16 amino acids. Germline CDR1 and CDR2: SGHTA and FQGNSA. CDR3 sequence (DNA): TGTGCCAGCAGCCCCCTAGTTAACAGGGTCAACTATGGCTACACCTTC. Its protein is CASSPLVNRVNYGYTF.

J is TRBJ2-2 and V is TRBV7-3; D gene uncertain. The CDR3 loop spans 13 amino acids. Germline CDR1 SGHTA, CDR2 FQGTGA. The V gene lost 6 bases and the J gene lost 4 bases, with 9 bases spanning the gap. CDR3 sequence: CASSQSVTGELFF. The CDR3 DNA follows: TGTGCCAGCAGTCAATCAGTCACCGGGGAGCTGTTTTTT.

This clone has just a few counts. This rearrangement joins TRBV18 to TRBJ2-5; 7 bases align to TRBD2. The junction had 11 bases not matched to a gene; V was cut back by 3 bases and J by 4 bases. Looked up from germline, CDR1 is KGHSH and CDR2 is LQKENI. CDR3 length equals 16 residues. CDR3 in DNA: TGTGCCAGCTCACCCCTATCTTCCGGGGGGAGAGAGACCCAGTACTTC. Amino acid sequence: CASSPLSSGGRETQYF.

This clone occurred a few times. The chain joins TRBV2 to TRBJ1-1, with D possibly TRBD1 on 6 matching bases. CDR1 and CDR2 (germline): SNHLY, FYNNEI. The CDR3 covers 13 residues. V was pared by 6 bases and J by 5 bases, with 13 bases between. CDR3: CASRGAGVTEAFF. The CDR3 region has the DNA TGTGCCAGCAGGGGGGCAGGGGTGACTGAAGCTTTCTTT.

The genes are TRBV19 and TRBJ1-4; maybe TRBD1 (5 bases). This CDR3 has 16 amino acids. V gave up 3 bases and J gave up 0 bases, with 11 bases separating them. Germline assignment: CDR1 LNHDA and CDR2 SQIVND (reference sequence). For the CDR3, the DNA is TGTGCCAGTAGTATGGCAGACAGCCCAACTAATGAAAAACTGTTTTTT. It codes for CASSMADSPTNEKLFF.

This clone came up once. The V and J genes are TRBV7-9 and TRBJ2-7, with D maybe TRBD1 (6 bases). The ends were cut back, 1 base at V and 3 bases at J, with 10 bases in the middle. The CDR3 spans 14 residues. Germline V gene sequence: CDR1 SEHNR, CDR2 FQNEAQ (reference sequence). The CDR3 reads CASSLEGGNYEQYF. CDR3 nucleotide sequence: TGTGCCAGCAGCTTAGAAGGGGGAAACTACGAGCAGTACTTC.

V is TRBV5-6 and J is TRBJ1-3, with a possible D match to TRBD1 (5 bases). Per the germline V gene, CDR1 is SGHDT and CDR2 is YYEEEE. This CDR3 has 15 residues. Trimming left V 7 bases short and J 0 bases short, with 14 bases between. This chain's CDR3 is CASRTRAISGNTIYF. In DNA form, the CDR3 reads TGTGCCAGCCGTACCAGGGCAATCTCTGGAAACACCATATATTTT.

Turning to this clone: A junction boundary mismatches the germline segment, possibly from a read error. Here the CDR3 reads CSSSSGGAEQYF. The DNA of the CDR3 is TGTTCCAGCAGCTCGGGGGGAGCAGAGCAGTACTTC. The V and J genes are TRBV7-9 and TRBJ2-7; 7 nucleotides align to TRBD2. Germline V gene sequence: CDR1 SEHNR, CDR2 FQNEAQ (reference sequence). The CDR3 runs 12 residues.

This chain links TRBV2 with TRBJ1-1; 7 nucleotides match TRBD1. V trimming: 2 bases; J trimming: 4 bases; junction bases outside the gene matches: 7. Germline V gene sequence: CDR1 SNHLY, CDR2 FYNNEI. The CDR3 has 15 residues. This CDR3 reads CASSEQGVGGTEAFF. CDR3 coding DNA: TGTGCCAGCAGTGAACAGGGGGTGGGTGGCACTGAAGCTTTCTTT.

The sample holds a few counts of this clone. The gene calls are TRBV4-3 and TRBJ1-3; no firm D call. This CDR3 has 13 amino acids. Trimming removed 4 bases at V and 4 bases at J, with 8 bases between. Germline V gene data show CDR1 as LGHNA and CDR2 as YSLEER. The CDR3 coding sequence is TGCGCCAGCAGCCTCGCCGGGGGAAACACCATATATTTT. As protein: CASSLAGGNTIYF.

This clone occurred a few times. The rearrangement uses TRBV30 and TRBJ1-5; the D gene is possibly TRBD1 (6 bases). The CDR3 is 14 amino acids. Germline V lookup: CDR1 GTSNPN, CDR2 SVGIG (reference sequence). Trimming removed 4 bases from V and 2 bases from J, with 12 bases in between. CDR3 protein: CAWTRGGGNQPQHF. Here the CDR3 DNA reads TGTGCCTGGACCCGAGGGGGGGGCAATCAGCCCCAGCATTTT.

V and J are TRBV29-1 and TRBJ2-4; 7 positions match TRBD2. Germline CDR1 SQVTM, CDR2 ANQGSEA. The CDR3 covers 13 residues. V shed 6 bases, J shed 9 bases, and the junction held 11 bases outside the gene matches. The CDR3 DNA reads TGCAGCGTCCTGGAGGGAGGGGATGTCATTCAGTACTTC. This encodes CSVLEGGDVIQYF.

The chain employs TRBV5-6 and TRBJ2-2, with D possibly being TRBD1 (6 bases). Germline lookup yields CDR1 SGHDT and CDR2 YYEEEE. The V end was cut by 0 bases, the J end by 5 bases, with 11 bases between. This CDR3 is 15 amino acids long. The CDR3 bases are TGTGCCAGCAGCTTGGGGGGGCCGGGGACCGGGGAGCTGTTTTTT. It encodes CASSLGGPGTGELFF.

This rearrangement joins TRBV10-1 to TRBJ1-3; possible D gene TRBD1, 5 bases. The CDR3 consists of 17 residues. Germline CDR1 reads WNHNN; CDR2 reads SYGVQD (reference sequence). V was trimmed by 2 bases and J by 0 bases, leaving 14 bases between them. Here the CDR3 reads CASSEQGRTFSGNTIYF. CDR3 DNA sequence: TGCGCCAGCAGTGAGCAGGGCAGGACATTCTCTGGAAACACCATATATTTT.